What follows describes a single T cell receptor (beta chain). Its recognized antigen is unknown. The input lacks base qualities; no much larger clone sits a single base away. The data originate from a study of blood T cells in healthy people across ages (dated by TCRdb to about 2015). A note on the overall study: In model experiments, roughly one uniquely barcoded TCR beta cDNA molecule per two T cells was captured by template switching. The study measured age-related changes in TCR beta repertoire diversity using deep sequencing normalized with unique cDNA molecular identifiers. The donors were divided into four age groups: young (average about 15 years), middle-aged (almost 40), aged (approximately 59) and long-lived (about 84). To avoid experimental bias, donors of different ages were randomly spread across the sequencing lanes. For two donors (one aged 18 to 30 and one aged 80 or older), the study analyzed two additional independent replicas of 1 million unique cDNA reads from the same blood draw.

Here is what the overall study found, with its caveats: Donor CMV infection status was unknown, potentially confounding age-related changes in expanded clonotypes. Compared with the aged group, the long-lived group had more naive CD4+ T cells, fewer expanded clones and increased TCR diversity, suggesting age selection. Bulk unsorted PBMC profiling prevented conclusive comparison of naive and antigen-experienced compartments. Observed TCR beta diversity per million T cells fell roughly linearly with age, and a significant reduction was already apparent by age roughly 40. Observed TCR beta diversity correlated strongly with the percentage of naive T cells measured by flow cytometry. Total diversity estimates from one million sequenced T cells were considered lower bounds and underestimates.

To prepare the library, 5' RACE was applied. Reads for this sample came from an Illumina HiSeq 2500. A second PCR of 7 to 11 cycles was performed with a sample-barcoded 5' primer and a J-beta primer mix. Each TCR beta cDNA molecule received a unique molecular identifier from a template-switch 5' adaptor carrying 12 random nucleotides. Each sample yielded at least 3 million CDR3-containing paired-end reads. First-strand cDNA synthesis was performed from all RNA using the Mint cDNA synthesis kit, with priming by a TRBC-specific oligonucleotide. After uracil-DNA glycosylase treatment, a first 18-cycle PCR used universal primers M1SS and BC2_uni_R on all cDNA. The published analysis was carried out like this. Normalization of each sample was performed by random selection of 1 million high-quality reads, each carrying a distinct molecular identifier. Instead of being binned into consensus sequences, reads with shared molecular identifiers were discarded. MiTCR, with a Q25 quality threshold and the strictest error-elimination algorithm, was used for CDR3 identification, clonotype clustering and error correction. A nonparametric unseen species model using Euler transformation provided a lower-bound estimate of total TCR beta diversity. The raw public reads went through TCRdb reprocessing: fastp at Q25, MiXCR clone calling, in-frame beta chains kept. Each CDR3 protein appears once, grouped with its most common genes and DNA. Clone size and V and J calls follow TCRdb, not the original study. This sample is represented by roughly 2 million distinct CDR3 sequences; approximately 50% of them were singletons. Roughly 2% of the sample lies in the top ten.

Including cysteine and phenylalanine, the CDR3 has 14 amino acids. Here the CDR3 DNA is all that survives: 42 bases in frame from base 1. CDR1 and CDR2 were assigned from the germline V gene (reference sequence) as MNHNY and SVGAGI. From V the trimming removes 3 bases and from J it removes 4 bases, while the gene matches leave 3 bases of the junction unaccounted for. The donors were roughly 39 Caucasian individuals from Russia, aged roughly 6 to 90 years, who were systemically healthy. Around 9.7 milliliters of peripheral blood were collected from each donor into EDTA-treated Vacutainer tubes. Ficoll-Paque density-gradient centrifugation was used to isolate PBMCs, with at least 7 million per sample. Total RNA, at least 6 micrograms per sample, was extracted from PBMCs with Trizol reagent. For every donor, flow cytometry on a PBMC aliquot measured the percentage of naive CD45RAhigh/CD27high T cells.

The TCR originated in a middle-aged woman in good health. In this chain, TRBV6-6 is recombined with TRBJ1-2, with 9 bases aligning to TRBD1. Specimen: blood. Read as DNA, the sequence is TGTGCCAGCAGTTATGCGGGACAGGGCTATGGCTACACCTTC. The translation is CASSYAGQGYGYTF.